Below, one TCR beta chain is given with its context. The antigen is unknown. The data originate from a study of vaccination effects on CD4 cells after COVID-19. Pools of viral peptides were used by the ViraFEST assay to expand antigen-specific CD4+ T cells ahead of sequencing. Subsequent to roughly 9 days of culture, CD4+ T cells were isolated. The infection with SARS-CoV-2 (confirmed by PCR) occurred in this person between March and December 2020. IL-2 at about 10 IU/ml and peptides at around 10 ug/ml were added to cultured PBMC, fewer than 2.5 million per well. Germline CDR1 and CDR2: KGHDR and SFDVKD. Trimming took 6 bases from V and 4 from J; bases not matched to a gene: 4. CDR3 size: 14 residues. Only in-frame clones appear in the TCRdb table, and some are missing; sequencing was by immunoSEQ multiplex PCR. The sample comprises around 49,000 clones, 60% to 75% of which are singletons, and about 30% rests with the top ten.

Source: CD4+ T cells from PBMCs cultured with a peptide pool, taken before COVID-19 vaccination. The TCR originated in a human donor who had a prior SARS-CoV-2 infection. The chain has TRBV24-1 and TRBJ2-2; 7 nucleotides line up with TRBD2. The CDR3 sequence is CATSLGGGTGELFF. CDR3 nucleotides: TGTGCCACCAGTCTCGGCGGGGGCACCGGGGAGCTGTTTTTT.